These T cell receptor beta chains were read from a single sample in a study of cytomegalovirus exposure and HLA in healthy donors. Clones were read by immunoSEQ multiplex PCR, and TCRdb kept only the in-frame ones, dropping some. The data contain roughly 110,000 clones, roughly 90% of them singletons. Input material: PBMCs. The receptors originated from a woman between 18 and 29 years old in good health and CMV-seropositive. The conserved cysteine and the conserved F or W are not part of the CDR3 here. The D gene is left open where the match is weak. Clone size is stated in some rows and not others, as once, few, many or a class when expanded.

j_call d_call v_call clone_size cdr3_aa
TRBJ2-2 . TRBV6-4 . ASSGLANTGELF
TRBJ2-3 TRBD1 TRBV29-1 once SIDRGLSDTQY
TRBJ1-6 TRBD1 TRBV6-5 . ASRGQGGNSPLH
TRBJ1-4 TRBD1 TRBV7-9 . AGHRGTNEKLF
TRBJ2-5 TRBD2 TRBV4-1 . ASSQDSSGTSGGAWETQY
TRBJ2-2 . TRBV6-6 few ASSPTGGNTGELF
TRBJ1-2 . TRBV29-1 . SVEEGNRGYT
TRBJ1-6 . TRBV7-2 . ASSLGTANSPLH
TRBJ1-6 . TRBV11-2 . ASSLGTGLSSPLH
TRBJ2-7 . TRBV5-8 . ASSLASVRGNYEQY
TRBJ2-2 TRBD2 TRBV4-1 . ASRQRGGTNTGELF
TRBJ1-6 TRBD1 TRBV7-9 . ASGLTGENSPLH
TRBJ1-1 . TRBV19 . ASSYRVDTEAF
TRBJ2-1 . TRBV18 . ASSLASSYNEQF
TRBJ2-3 TRBD1 TRBV5-1 . ASSLGTGGSTDTQY
TRBJ1-1 . TRBV28 . ASIAMAGSTEAF